The 4 T cell receptor beta chains in this list originate from one sample, sequenced in a study of blood T cell repertoires in COVID-19. Libraries were prepared by immunoSEQ multiplex PCR; TCRdb keeps only in-frame clonotypes and omits some of them. The sample has roughly 150,000 clones, approximately 84% seen once; the top ten hold more than 3%. Sequencing was done on a sample of PBMCs or T cells enriched from blood (not recorded which). The receptors stem from a middle-aged man in a cohort exposed to, infected with or recovered from COVID-19 (not recorded which).

The chain recombines TRBV30 with TRBJ2-1; TRBD2 matches 10 bases. Trimming took 0 bases from V and 4 from J; bases not matched to a gene: 6. Germline assignment: CDR1 GTSNPN and CDR2 SVGIG (reference sequence). The CDR3 covers 16 residues. The CDR3 spells CAWSVPGLASYNEQFF. CDR3 nucleotide sequence: TGTGCCTGGAGTGTACCGGGACTAGCGAGTTACAATGAGCAGTTCTTC.

This rearrangement joins TRBV15 to TRBJ2-3; possibly TRBD2 for D (5 bases). This CDR3 has 15 residues. Trimming removed 5 bases from V and 0 bases from J, with 12 bases in between. Germline CDR1 reads LNHNV; CDR2 reads YYDKDF (reference sequence). CDR3 region: CATSVRLPSTDTQYF. CDR3 nucleotide sequence: TGTGCCACCAGCGTCCGACTACCCAGCACAGATACGCAGTATTTT.

The genes are TRBV7-2 and TRBJ1-6; D not resolved. V was clipped by 1 base and J by 10 bases, with 8 bases between them. This CDR3 is built from 13 residues. Germline V lookup: CDR1 SGHTA, CDR2 FQGNSA. The CDR3 sequence: CASSLVIRSPLHF. The DNA for the CDR3 is TGTGCCAGCAGCTTAGTGATCAGGTCACCCCTCCACTTT.

The chain couples TRBV6-5 to TRBJ2-2, with TRBD2 matching over 7 bases. The CDR3 sequence is 16 residues long. The germline CDR1 and CDR2 sequences are MNHEY and SVGAGI. The J segment lost 5 bases and the V segment lost 2 bases, leaving 8 bases of the junction unmatched. The CDR3 spells CASSYRGGRSTGELFF. Here the CDR3 DNA reads TGTGCCAGCAGTTACCGGGGCGGGAGAAGTACCGGGGAGCTGTTTTTT.